This TCR beta chain was sequenced for a study of cytomegalovirus exposure and HLA in healthy donors. Study outcomes and limitations: The study labeled more than 150 TCR beta chains cytomegalovirus-associated.

PCR involved 60 Vbeta and 13 Jbeta primers. Generated by immunoSEQ multiplex PCR, the TCRdb table keeps only in-frame clones and is missing some. Counted here are over 150,000 clones, more than 70% occurring once; the ten biggest clones make up less than 5%. With respect to this clone: Its antigen is not known.

The clonotype was recovered from a male donor in good health and CMV-seronegative. The sequenced material came from PBMCs.

The CDR3 DNA reads as TGCGCCAGCAGCCCGACTAGCGGGAGGGTGGAGACCCAGTACTTC. Translating it yields CASSPTSGRVETQYF. The chain couples TRBV4-3 to TRBJ2-5; 14 nucleotides agree with TRBD2. The length of the CDR3 is 15 residues. V was clipped by 4 bases and J by 5 bases; unmatched bases: 3. Germline V gives CDR1 LGHNA, CDR2 YSLEER.